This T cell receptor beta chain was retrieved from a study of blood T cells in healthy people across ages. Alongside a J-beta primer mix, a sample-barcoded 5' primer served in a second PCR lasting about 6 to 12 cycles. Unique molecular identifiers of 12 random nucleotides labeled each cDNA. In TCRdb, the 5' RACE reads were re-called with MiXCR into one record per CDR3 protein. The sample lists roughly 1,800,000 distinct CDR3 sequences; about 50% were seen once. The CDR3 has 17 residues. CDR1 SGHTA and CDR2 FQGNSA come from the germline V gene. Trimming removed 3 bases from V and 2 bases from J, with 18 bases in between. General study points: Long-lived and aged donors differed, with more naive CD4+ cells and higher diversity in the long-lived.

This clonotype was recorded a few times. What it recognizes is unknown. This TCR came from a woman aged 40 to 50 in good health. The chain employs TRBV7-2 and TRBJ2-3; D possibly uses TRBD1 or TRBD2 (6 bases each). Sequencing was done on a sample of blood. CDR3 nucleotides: TGTGCCAGCAGCTTGATTAACCTACAGGGACTCACAGATACGCAGTATTTT. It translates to CASSLINLQGLTDTQYF.